These 26 T cell receptor beta chains were all obtained from the same sample, sequenced in a study of molecular identifiers for immune sequencing clone quantification. MiXCR was run by TCRdb on the PCR reads, yielding one entry per CDR3 protein. Of around 460,000 distinct CDR3 sequences listed, over 20% are singletons. Sequenced input: naive CD8+ T cells from blood, with Jurkat cell RNA spiked in. Subset: FACS-sorted CD8+CD4-CCR7+CD45RA+ naive T cells. These receptors were taken from a human donor in good health. Some libraries in this study had Jurkat cell RNA spiked in.

This clonotype was detected many times. The rearrangement links TRBV19 to TRBJ2-3, with D uncertain. The CDR3 runs to 12 residues. Deletions cut 6 bases from V and 4 bases from J, with 8 bases between. Germline-derived CDR1 and CDR2 are LNHDA and SQIVND (reference sequence). CDR3 sequence reads: CASRTGADTQYF. The CDR3 DNA reads as TGTGCCAGTAGGACTGGAGCAGATACGCAGTATTTT.

This clonotype was seen ten or more times. The gene calls are TRBV12-3 or TRBV12-4 and TRBJ2-5; D is possibly TRBD1 (6 bases). V was clipped by 5 bases and J by 1 base, with 17 bases between them. This CDR3 has 16 amino acids. Here the CDR3 reads CASSPSQGISQETQYF. In DNA, the CDR3 is TGTGCCAGCAGTCCTTCTCAGGGGATCTCCCAAGAGACCCAGTACTTC.

This clonotype occurred a few times. CDR3 loop: CASSSPGTGLETQYF. CDR3 sequence (DNA): TGTGCCAGCTCATCGCCTGGGACAGGGCTAGAGACCCAGTACTTC. The rearrangement links TRBV18 to TRBJ2-5; 9 nucleotides agree with TRBD1. The CDR3 has 15 amino acids. Germline V lookup: CDR1 KGHSH, CDR2 LQKENI. The ends lost 5 bases at V and 4 bases at J; junction bases unmatched: 8.

The chain joins TRBV19 to TRBJ1-5; tentatively, D is TRBD1 (6 bases). The CDR3 length is 21 residues. The germline V and J ends were trimmed by 3 bases and 2 bases, with 29 bases remaining between them. Germline values: CDR1 LNHDA, CDR2 SQIVND (reference sequence). CDR3 amino acids: CASSIRWSRDRFSVGNQPQHF. The CDR3 coding sequence is TGTGCCAGTAGTATCCGTTGGTCCCGAGACAGGTTTAGTGTGGGCAATCAGCCCCAGCATTTT. Full variable domain (outside the CDR3, taken from reference TRBV19 and TRBJ1-5): DGGITQSPKYLFRKEGQNVTLSCEQNLNHDAMYWYRQDPGQGLRLIYYSQIVNDFQKGDIAEGYSVSREKKESFPLTVTSAQKNPTAFYLCASSIRWSRDRFSVGNQPQHFGDGTRLSIL.

Points on this clonotype: This may stem from a read error, because a much larger clone lies one nucleotide away. J is TRBJ2-7 and V is TRBV7-2; D assignment may be TRBD1 or TRBD2 (5 bases each). CDR3 length equals 14 residues. The germline gives CDR1 SGHTA, CDR2 FQGNSA. This chain's CDR3 is CASSLIQGEHEQCF. The CDR3 bases are TGTGCCAGCAGCTTAATCCAGGGAGAACACGAGCAGTGCTTC. Drawing the rest from reference TRBV7-2 and TRBJ2-7, the complete variable domain is GAGVSQSPSNKVTEKGKDVELRCDPISGHTALYWYRQSLGQGLEFLIYFQGNSAPDKSGLPSDRFSAERTGGSVSTLTIQRTQQEDSAVYLCASSLIQGEHEQCFGPGTRLTVT.

The chain joins TRBV20-1 to TRBJ2-3, with unresolved D. Germline V gene sequence: CDR1 DFQATT, CDR2 SNEGSKA (reference sequence). This CDR3 contains 11 residues. Trimming cost V 4 bases and J 2 bases, with 4 bases left between them. The CDR3 DNA reads TGCAGTGCTATATCCACAGATACGCAGTATTTT. It encodes CSAISTDTQYF.

The gene calls are TRBV9 and TRBJ1-3, with D possibly being TRBD1 (6 bases). V was clipped by 3 bases and J by 2 bases, with 12 bases between them. Per the germline V gene, CDR1 is SGDLS and CDR2 is YYNGEE. CDR3 size: 15 residues. This CDR3 is CASSAVEGAGNTIYF. In DNA form, the CDR3 reads TGTGCCAGCAGCGCAGTAGAGGGGGCTGGAAACACCATATATTTT.

Turning to this clonotype: The CDR3 end shows no conserved phenylalanine or tryptophan, and so a read error is likely. The genes are TRBV12-3 or TRBV12-4 and TRBJ2-3; D ambiguous. The V end lost 3 bases, the J end lost 0 bases, and 7 bases lay between the germline ends. This CDR3 has 14 residues. The CDR3: CASSLAVSTDTQYL. CDR3 sequence (DNA): TGTGCCAGCAGTTTGGCAGTAAGCACAGATACGCAGTATCTT.

The gene calls are TRBV15 and TRBJ1-4, with D possibly matching TRBD1 (5 bases). Germline lookup yields CDR1 LNHNV and CDR2 YYDKDF (reference sequence). The germline V and J ends were trimmed by 1 base and 10 bases, with 7 bases remaining between them. There are 12 residues in the CDR3. The CDR3 DNA sequence: TGTGCCACCAGCAGAGCAGACAGAAAACTGTTTTTT. Translating gives CATSRADRKLFF.

The chain employs TRBV7-9 and TRBJ1-4, with D tentatively TRBD1 (5 bases). The CDR3 has 15 amino acids. V was clipped by 8 bases and J by 8 bases, with 21 bases between them. In germline, CDR1 is SEHNR, CDR2 FQNEAQ (reference sequence). CDR3 residues: CASGHPGGYREKLFF. Here the CDR3 DNA reads TGTGCCAGCGGCCATCCCGGGGGTTATCGGGAAAAACTGTTTTTT.

This clonotype appeared many times. This rearrangement joins TRBV6-1 to TRBJ2-7; D call uncertain. Germline assignment: CDR1 MNHNS and CDR2 SASEGT. The CDR3 covers 12 residues. The germline V and J ends were trimmed by 5 bases and 3 bases, with 8 bases remaining between them. DNA of the CDR3: TGTGCCAGCAGTAAAACAGTCTACGAGCAGTACTTC. The encoded protein is CASSKTVYEQYF.

This clonotype was found many times. At one end, the junction sequence differs from germline, possibly due to a read error. The chain carries TRBV4-1 and TRBJ2-1, with 16 bases identical to TRBD2. CDR3 size: 17 residues. The germline V gene encodes CDR1 MGHRA and CDR2 YSYEKL. CDR3 loop: CASSQGVPGLAGGLRIF. For the CDR3, the DNA is TGCGCCAGCAGCCAAGGTGTGCCGGGACTAGCGGGGGGGCTGCGGATCTTC.

Concerning this clonotype: The junction departs from the called germline gene at one end, perhaps through a read error. The chain carries TRBV5-1 and TRBJ2-5; D is ambiguous. The germline V gene has CDR1 SGHRS and CDR2 YFSETQ. The CDR3 is 12 amino acids. In DNA form, the CDR3 reads TGCGCCAGCAGCTTGGATTTGGAGACCCAGTGCTTC. Amino acids: CASSLDLETQCF.

Comments on this clonotype: This may be a read error, as it is one base from a much larger clone. The chain links TRBV7-9 to TRBJ2-7, with 7 bases that match TRBD1. The CDR3 runs to 15 residues. Germline CDR1 is SEHNR and CDR2 is FQNEAQ (reference sequence). CDR3 sequence (DNA): TGTGCCAGCAGCCCGAGGACAGGCCTGGCCTACGAGCAGTGCTTC. Translating gives CASSPRTGLAYEQCF.

This clonotype occurred once. This could be a read error, since a much larger clone is one nucleotide away. CDR3 sequence: CASSLMGQEYEQYF. The CDR3 DNA reads TGTGCCAGCAGCTTAATGGGACAGGAATACGAGCAGTACTTC. The rearrangement joins TRBV7-2 to TRBJ2-7, with TRBD1 identical over 8 bases. CDR1 SGHTA and CDR2 FQGNSA come from the germline V gene. The ends lost 2 bases at V and 4 bases at J; junction bases unmatched: 4. The length of the CDR3 is 14 residues.

The V and J genes are TRBV7-9 and TRBJ2-5, with D perhaps matching TRBD2 (6 bases). The length of the CDR3 is 14 residues. V was clipped by 4 bases and J by 2 bases, with 11 bases between them. Germline V gene data show CDR1 as SEHNR and CDR2 as FQNEAQ (reference sequence). CDR3 amino acids: CASSWTGLQETQYF. CDR3 DNA: TGTGCCAGCAGCTGGACGGGACTTCAAGAGACCCAGTACTTC.

This clonotype was counted at least ten times. No conserved phenylalanine or tryptophan is present at the end of the CDR3, so a read error is the likely explanation. The DNA is omitted, as the CDR3 cannot be located on it reliably, and the CDR3 follows TCRdb's listing. The CDR3 sequence is CASSPPPPADLFC. The V and J genes are TRBV6-6 and TRBJ2-7; the D segment call TRBD2 is taken from the table without a DNA check. With termini counted, the CDR3 has 13 amino acids. Germline V gene data show CDR1 as MNHNY and CDR2 as SVGAGI (reference sequence).

The CDR3: CATSDLSGRNTGELFF. DNA of the CDR3: TGTGCCACCAGTGATCTAAGCGGGAGGAACACCGGGGAGCTGTTTTTT. J is TRBJ2-2 and V is TRBV24-1; 8 nucleotides agree with TRBD2. Germline CDR1 reads KGHDR; CDR2 reads SFDVKD. The CDR3 consists of 16 residues. The J segment lost 1 base and the V segment lost 3 bases, leaving 3 bases of the junction unmatched.

The V call is TRBV7-2, the J call TRBJ1-1, with 8 bases identical to TRBD1. Germline V lookup: CDR1 SGHTA, CDR2 FQGNSA. The CDR3 totals 14 residues. V lost 5 bases, J lost 5 bases, and 7 bases stayed unmatched. This CDR3 is CASSLPTGGTEAFF. The CDR3 coding sequence is TGTGCCAGCAGCCTACCAACAGGGGGGACTGAAGCTTTCTTT.

This clonotype was observed a single time. Possible read error: a much larger clone is one base away. V usage is TRBV20-1 and J usage is TRBJ2-4, with TRBD1 matching over 8 bases. This CDR3 is built from 11 residues. With V trimmed by 5 bases and J by 9 bases, 3 bases remained unmatched. Germline loops: CDR1 DFQATT, CDR2 SNEGSKA (reference sequence). In DNA, the CDR3 is TGCAGTGCTGGACAGGGAACCATTCAGTACTTC. This encodes CSAGQGTIQYF.

A note on this clonotype: This may be a read error, as it is one base from a much larger clone. J is TRBJ1-1 and V is TRBV7-9, with TRBD1 identical over 9 bases. The CDR3 consists of 17 residues. Germline V gives CDR1 SEHNR, CDR2 FQNEAQ (reference sequence). The CDR3 DNA is TGTGCCAGCAGCCCAGCCCAATGGGACAGGGCGAACACTGAAGCTCTCTTT. Protein: CASSPAQWDRANTEALF.

This clonotype was picked up a small number of times. The rearrangement links TRBV7-9 to TRBJ2-6; possibly TRBD2 for D (6 bases). This CDR3 is built from 17 residues. Germline lookup yields CDR1 SEHNR and CDR2 FQNEAQ (reference sequence). V was clipped by 4 bases and J by 0 bases, with 13 bases between them. CDR3 in DNA: TGTGCCAGCAGCTCGCCGGGACTGCGCTCTGGGGCCAACGTCCTGACTTTC. It yields the protein CASSSPGLRSGANVLTF.

This clonotype has just a few counts. This sequence joins TRBV10-3 and TRBJ1-6; perhaps TRBD1 as D (6 bases). Germline V gene lookup returns CDR1 ENHRY and CDR2 SYGVKD. CDR3 length equals 15 residues. With 0 bases removed from V and 9 bases from J, the gap between germline ends came to 12 bases. The CDR3 sequence is CAISESKGVGSPLHF. CDR3 DNA: TGTGCCATCAGTGAGTCGAAGGGGGTGGGTTCACCCCTCCACTTT.

The rearrangement joins TRBV13 to TRBJ2-2; D may correspond to TRBD1 or TRBD2 (5 bases each). Germline CDR1 is PRHDT and CDR2 is FYEKMQ (reference sequence). The length of the CDR3 is 14 residues. Deletions cut 4 bases from V and 4 bases from J, with 10 bases between. The CDR3 sequence: CASSSSGSTGELFF. CDR3 nucleotides: TGTGCCAGCAGCTCATCAGGGAGCACCGGGGAGCTGTTTTTT.

This clonotype was recorded a few times. The chain recombines TRBV14 with TRBJ2-7, with a possible D match to TRBD1 (6 bases). Germline lookup yields CDR1 SGHDN and CDR2 FVKESK. V lost 4 bases and J lost 9, with 22 bases in between. This CDR3 is built from 15 residues. CDR3 sequence reads: CASSLNPQGIVPQYF. The CDR3 DNA follows: TGTGCCAGCAGCCTTAACCCGCAGGGGATCGTACCGCAGTACTTC.

The chain carries TRBV27 and TRBJ2-7; 7 bases are a match to TRBD2. The J segment lost 1 base and the V segment lost 7 bases, leaving 10 bases of the junction unmatched. CDR3 length equals 15 residues. The germline V gene encodes CDR1 MNHEY and CDR2 SMNVEV (reference sequence). This chain's CDR3 is CASTLLRGGSYEQYF. DNA for the CDR3: TGTGCCAGCACCCTCCTGCGGGGAGGGTCCTACGAGCAGTACTTC.